This passage covers 32 T cell receptor beta chains from one sample sequenced in a study of cytomegalovirus exposure and HLA in healthy donors. PCR employed 60 Vbeta and 13 Jbeta primers. Profiled with immunoSEQ multiplex PCR; TCRdb holds only in-frame clones, not every one. This sample's clone table lists some 70,000 clones. Input material: PBMCs. These receptors originate from a man in his forties or fifties in good health and CMV-seronegative.

A remark on this clone: The sample carries other DNA sequences with the same CDR3. V usage is TRBV28 and J usage is TRBJ2-7, with D perhaps TRBD1 (6 bases). The CDR3 is 12 amino acids. V lost 5 bases and J 2 bases, leaving 7 bases between the germline ends. Germline V CDR1 and CDR2: MDHEN, SYDVKM. The CDR3 region is CASSRGTYEQYF. For the CDR3, the DNA is TGTGCCAGCAGTAGGGGGACCTACGAGCAGTACTTC.

The chain uses TRBV4-2 and TRBJ1-2; a possible D gene is TRBD1 (6 bases). This CDR3 spans 12 amino acids. Trimming took off 1 base at V and 8 bases at J, with 8 bases between the two ends. Germline V gives CDR1 LGHNA, CDR2 YNFKEQ. The CDR3 DNA reads TGTGCCAGCAGCCAAGGGACAGCCGGCTACACCTTC. Translating it yields CASSQGTAGYTF.

The V gene is TRBV6-6, the J gene TRBJ2-7; tentative D call: TRBD2 (5 bases). V gave up 2 bases and J gave up 3 bases, with 11 bases separating them. This CDR3 comprises 14 residues. Germline CDR1 is MNHNY and CDR2 is SVGAGI (reference sequence). CDR3 sequence (DNA): TGTGCCAGCAGTTACGACTTAGAGGGCTACGAGCAGTACTTC. Protein product: CASSYDLEGYEQYF.

V usage is TRBV6-1 and J usage is TRBJ2-3; weak D call: TRBD1 (5 bases). In germline, CDR1 is MNHNS, CDR2 SASEGT. Trimming cost V 10 bases and J 0 bases, with 17 bases left between them. The CDR3 runs 15 residues. Written as DNA, the CDR3 is TGTGCCACCAATCGTCAGGGTCCTAGCACAGATACGCAGTATTTT. Amino acid sequence: CATNRQGPSTDTQYF.

In DNA, the CDR3 is TGCGCCAGCAGCTCGTCGGGGGGCACTGAAGCTTTCTTT. Translated: CASSSSGGTEAFF. The chain links TRBV5-1 to TRBJ1-1; D may be TRBD1 (5 bases). V was trimmed by 3 bases and J by 4 bases, leaving 10 bases between them. The CDR3 runs to 13 residues. Germline values: CDR1 SGHRS, CDR2 YFSETQ.

This clone ranks as medium-sized (0.01 to 0.1%) in terms of frequency. This chain links TRBV7-8 with TRBJ2-1; 7 positions agree with TRBD1. CDR3 length: 15 amino acids. With 5 bases clipped from V and 6 bases from J, the junction kept 10 bases outside the gene matches. CDR1 SGHVS and CDR2 FQNEAQ come from the germline V gene. Here the CDR3 reads CASSPRQGPSNEQFF. CDR3 bases: TGTGCCAGCAGCCCGAGACAGGGTCCTAGCAATGAGCAGTTCTTC.

This chain joins TRBV28 and TRBJ1-5, with D possibly matching TRBD1 (5 bases). The CDR3 consists of 14 residues. V dropped 6 bases and J dropped 6 bases, with 15 bases sitting between them. Per the germline V gene, CDR1 is MDHEN and CDR2 is SYDVKM. This chain's CDR3 is CASRPPGGGQPQHF. The CDR3 DNA reads as TGTGCCAGCAGACCCCCCGGGGGGGGTCAGCCCCAGCATTTT.

The chain has TRBV6-1 and TRBJ2-1, with D possibly being TRBD2 (7 bases). Germline V gene data show CDR1 as MNHNS and CDR2 as SASEGT. The CDR3 length is 15 residues. V was trimmed by 6 bases and J by 1 base, leaving 13 bases between them. The CDR3 DNA reads as TGTGCCAGCAGCCATGAGGGGGGGTCCTACAATGAGCAGTTCTTC. This sequence encodes CASSHEGGSYNEQFF.

The V call is TRBV30, the J call TRBJ2-7, with 10 bases matching TRBD2. Germline CDR1 and CDR2: GTSNPN and SVGIG (reference sequence). There are 13 residues in the CDR3. The J segment lost 6 bases and the V segment lost 1 base, leaving 3 bases of the junction unmatched. The CDR3 sequence: CAWSASGSGEQYF. DNA of the CDR3: TGTGCCTGGAGTGCTAGCGGGAGTGGCGAGCAGTACTTC.

The rearrangement joins TRBV7-2 to TRBJ1-5; D ambiguous. Trimming removed 2 bases from V and 1 base from J, with 6 bases in between. This CDR3 has 14 amino acids. CDR1 is SGHTA, CDR2 FQGNSA, per germline. DNA of the CDR3: TGTGCCAGCAGCTTATCGGAGAGCAATCAGCCCCAGCATTTT. Amino acid sequence: CASSLSESNQPQHF.

The rearrangement uses TRBV5-6 and TRBJ2-2; possibly TRBD1 for D (5 bases). Germline V CDR1 and CDR2: SGHDT, YYEEEE. This CDR3 is 16 amino acids long. Trimming took off 4 bases at V and 1 base at J, with 14 bases between the two ends. CDR3 protein: CASSLPLQVNTGELFF. The CDR3 region has the DNA TGTGCCAGCAGCCTACCTTTACAGGTGAACACCGGGGAGCTGTTTTTT.

This chain joins TRBV18 and TRBJ1-2; unclear D gene. Germline assignment: CDR1 KGHSH and CDR2 LQKENI. This CDR3 comprises 12 residues. Trimming shortened V by 5 bases and J by 8 bases, and 12 bases separated the two germline ends. The chain's CDR3 is CASSNLLSGYTF. In nucleotides, the CDR3 is TGTGCCAGCTCAAACTTACTAAGCGGCTACACCTTC.

The chain carries TRBV4-3 and TRBJ2-1, with 15 nucleotides matching TRBD2. V shed 0 bases and J 9 bases; nucleotides not matched to a gene: 9. The CDR3 has 18 residues. The germline V gene encodes CDR1 LGHNA and CDR2 YSLEER. The CDR3 reads CASSQDSRTSGGALEQFF. Written as DNA, the CDR3 is TGCGCCAGCAGCCAAGATAGCAGGACTAGCGGGGGGGCCCTTGAGCAGTTCTTC.

The CDR3 nucleotides read TGTGCCAGCAGGTTTCCTGCCGTTGGGGGAGGTACCGGGGAGCTGTTTTTT. Amino acid sequence: CASRFPAVGGGTGELFF. The rearrangement uses TRBV7-9 and TRBJ2-2; a weak D match, TRBD2 (6 bases). Germline values: CDR1 SEHNR, CDR2 FQNEAQ (reference sequence). The V end lost 6 bases, the J end lost 5 bases, and 22 bases lay between the germline ends. The CDR3 is made up of 17 amino acids.

The rearrangement uses TRBV4-3 and TRBJ2-7; D is perhaps TRBD2 (6 bases). The CDR3 covers 15 residues. Deletions cut 0 bases from V and 9 bases from J, with 18 bases between. Germline values: CDR1 LGHNA, CDR2 YSLEER. The CDR3 here is CASSQESSGPWSQYF. In nucleotides, the CDR3 is TGCGCCAGCAGCCAAGAATCGAGCGGGCCTTGGTCGCAGTACTTC.

The V call is TRBV19, the J call TRBJ1-1; 7 nucleotides match TRBD1. After removal of 4 bases from V and 0 bases from J, the junction contained 2 bases not matched to a gene. The CDR3 runs to 14 residues. Germline V gene sequence: CDR1 LNHDA, CDR2 SQIVND (reference sequence). CDR3 amino acids: CASSTTGLNTEAFF. CDR3 nucleotide sequence: TGTGCCAGTAGTACGACAGGGCTGAACACTGAAGCTTTCTTT.

This chain joins TRBV5-6 and TRBJ1-5; TRBD1 matches 7 bases. The CDR3 runs to 15 residues. Germline V gene lookup returns CDR1 SGHDT and CDR2 YYEEEE. J lost 11 bases, V lost 0 bases, and 11 bases had no gene match. The CDR3 sequence is CASSLAGGLGKAQHF. CDR3 DNA: TGTGCCAGCAGCTTGGCAGGGGGTCTTGGTAAGGCCCAGCATTTT.

The rearrangement links TRBV4-1 to TRBJ2-1; the match to TRBD2 covers 13 bases. The CDR3 covers 17 residues. Trimming took 2 bases from V and 10 from J; bases not matched to a gene: 11. Germline V gene sequence: CDR1 MGHRA, CDR2 YSYEKL. CDR3 sequence: CASSQSPGTSGAREQFF. The CDR3 DNA sequence: TGCGCCAGCAGCCAAAGCCCCGGGACTAGCGGGGCTAGGGAGCAGTTCTTC.

The chain has TRBV19 and TRBJ1-5; the D is unclear. This CDR3 comprises 15 residues. Germline lookup yields CDR1 LNHDA and CDR2 SQIVND (reference sequence). Trimming cost V 3 bases and J 2 bases, with 11 bases left between them. Here the CDR3 DNA reads TGTGCCAGTAGTATTCTCGCGGATGGCAATCAGCCCCAGCATTTT. It is translated as CASSILADGNQPQHF.

In DNA, the CDR3 is TGTGCCAGCTCACCACTTCAGGGGAAAGGGGAGCAGTACTTC. This encodes CASSPLQGKGEQYF. The chain carries TRBV18 and TRBJ2-7; perhaps TRBD1 as D (6 bases). Germline-derived CDR1 and CDR2 are KGHSH and LQKENI. The CDR3 contains 14 residues. V was shortened by 1 base and J by 7 bases, with 14 bases between the two germline ends. Together with reference TRBV18 and TRBJ2-7, the CDR3 gives the full variable domain: NAGVMQNPRHLVRRRGQEARLRCSPMKGHSHVYWYRQLPEEGLKFMVYLQKENIIDESGMPKERFSAEFPKEGPSILRIQQVVRGDSAAYFCASSPLQGKGEQYFGPGTRLTVT.

The V and J genes are TRBV6-1 and TRBJ1-2; tentative D call: TRBD1 (5 bases). With 10 bases removed from V and 5 bases from J, the gap between germline ends came to 17 bases. The CDR3 extends over 13 amino acids. Germline CDR1 is MNHNS and CDR2 is SASEGT. The CDR3 region has the DNA TGTGCCATCCTCACGGAGGGACGATATGGCTACACCTTC. Amino acids: CAILTEGRYGYTF.

The V call is TRBV30, the J call TRBJ2-3; D is ambiguous. The CDR3 length is 11 residues. Trimming stripped 1 base from V and 6 bases from J, with 5 bases between. CDR1 is GTSNPN, CDR2 SVGIG, per germline (reference sequence). CDR3 nucleotide sequence: TGTGCCTGGAGTGCTAGGGATACGCAGTATTTT. As protein: CAWSARDTQYF.

The CDR3: CASSAGLAGYSYNEQFF. CDR3 DNA sequence: TGTGCCAGCAGCGCGGGACTAGCGGGTTACTCCTACAATGAGCAGTTCTTC. The V and J genes are TRBV9 and TRBJ2-1; TRBD2 agrees at 12 bases. CDR3 size: 17 residues. From germline, CDR1 is SGDLS and CDR2 YYNGEE. The V and J ends lost 3 bases and 0 bases, in that order; junction bases with no gene match: 4.

The chain carries TRBV10-3 and TRBJ1-1; 7 nucleotides align to TRBD1. Germline loops: CDR1 ENHRY, CDR2 SYGVKD. V lost 6 bases and J lost 6; bases outside the gene matches: 1. CDR3 size: 11 residues. The CDR3 DNA reads as TGTGCCATCAGGGGGACAGCTGAAGCTTTCTTT. Translating gives CAIRGTAEAFF.

This chain connects TRBV14 to TRBJ2-5, with 9 bases that match TRBD2. The trim removed 2 bases at V and 3 bases at J, leaving 4 bases unmatched. Per germline, CDR1 SGHDN and CDR2 FVKESK. The CDR3 has 15 amino acids. The CDR3 loop is CASSQRGLAEETQYF. DNA for the CDR3: TGTGCCAGCAGCCAACGGGGACTAGCAGAAGAGACCCAGTACTTC.

This rearrangement joins TRBV28 to TRBJ1-2, with D unclear. CDR3 length: 13 residues. Looked up from germline, CDR1 is MDHEN and CDR2 is SYDVKM. V gave up 5 bases and J gave up 2 bases, with 9 bases separating them. CDR3 protein: CASSTGGNYGYTF. CDR3 coding DNA: TGTGCCAGCAGTACGGGTGGAAACTATGGCTACACCTTC.

The J gene is TRBJ2-5, the V gene TRBV10-2; 8 nucleotides align to TRBD1. The CDR3 has 13 amino acids. Germline CDR1 and CDR2: WSHSY and SAAADI. The trim removed 3 bases at V and 4 bases at J, leaving 1 base unmatched. CDR3: CASSETGGETQYF. CDR3 DNA sequence: TGCGCCAGCAGTGAAACAGGGGGAGAGACCCAGTACTTC.

J is TRBJ2-7 and V is TRBV7-9; 9 bases are shared with TRBD1. Looked up from germline, CDR1 is SEHNR and CDR2 is FQNEAQ (reference sequence). The CDR3 consists of 16 residues. J gave up 2 bases and V 0 bases, and 5 bases lay outside the gene matches. CDR3 in amino acids: CASSLALGTGTYEQYF. The DNA of the CDR3 is TGTGCCAGCAGCTTAGCCCTTGGGACAGGGACCTACGAGCAGTACTTC.

The J gene is TRBJ2-1, the V gene TRBV7-9; a weak D match, TRBD2 (5 bases). The CDR3 extends over 14 amino acids. The germline V gene encodes CDR1 SEHNR and CDR2 FQNEAQ (reference sequence). With 1 base removed from V and 9 bases from J, the gap between germline ends came to 13 bases. CDR3 amino acids: CASSLDLLVSEQFF. The CDR3 coding sequence is TGTGCCAGCAGCTTAGACCTACTAGTTAGTGAGCAGTTCTTC.

This chain connects TRBV7-8 to TRBJ1-1; D not resolved. CDR1 is SGHVS and CDR2 is FQNEAQ in the germline V gene. V lost 1 base, J lost 5 bases, and 14 bases lay in between. The CDR3 totals 15 residues. The CDR3 is CASSLERARGTEAFF. The CDR3 DNA follows: TGTGCCAGCAGCTTAGAAAGGGCGCGGGGAACTGAAGCTTTCTTT.

The chain carries TRBV30 and TRBJ1-2; 9 bases agree with TRBD1. V trimming: 5 bases; J trimming: 4 bases; junction bases outside the gene matches: 8. Germline V gene lookup returns CDR1 GTSNPN and CDR2 SVGIG (reference sequence). The CDR3 has 14 amino acids. The CDR3 loop reads CAWREQGAGYGYTF. The CDR3 nucleotides are TGTGCCTGGCGCGAACAGGGGGCAGGCTATGGCTACACCTTC.

The CDR3 reads CASSYPRGTGELFF. The CDR3 DNA sequence: TGTGCCAGCAGTTACCCCAGGGGCACCGGGGAGCTGTTTTTT. The V call is TRBV6-5, the J call TRBJ2-2, with D tentatively TRBD1 (6 bases). Germline V gene sequence: CDR1 MNHEY, CDR2 SVGAGI. Trimming took 2 bases from V and 4 from J, leaving 8 bases between them. The CDR3 has 14 amino acids.